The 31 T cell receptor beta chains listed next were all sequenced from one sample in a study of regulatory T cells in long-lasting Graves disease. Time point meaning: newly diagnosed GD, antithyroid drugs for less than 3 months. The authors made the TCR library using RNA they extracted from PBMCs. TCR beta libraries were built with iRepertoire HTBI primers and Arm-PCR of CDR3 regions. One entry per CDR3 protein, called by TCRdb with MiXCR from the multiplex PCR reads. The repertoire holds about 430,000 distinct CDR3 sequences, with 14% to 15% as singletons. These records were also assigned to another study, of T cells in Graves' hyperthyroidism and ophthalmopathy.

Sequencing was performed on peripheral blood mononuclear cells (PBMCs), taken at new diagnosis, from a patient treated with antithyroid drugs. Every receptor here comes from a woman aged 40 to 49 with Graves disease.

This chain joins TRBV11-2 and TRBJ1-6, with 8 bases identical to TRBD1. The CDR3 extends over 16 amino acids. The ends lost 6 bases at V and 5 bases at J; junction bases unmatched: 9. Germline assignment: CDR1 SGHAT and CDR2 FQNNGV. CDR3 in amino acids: CASSKTGGNHNSPLHF. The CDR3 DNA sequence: TGTGCCAGCAGTAAAACAGGGGGAAATCATAATTCACCCCTCCACTTT. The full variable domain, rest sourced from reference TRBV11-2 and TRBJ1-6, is EAGVAQSPRYKIIEKRQSVAFWCNPISGHATLYWYQQILGQGPKLLIQFQNNGVVDDSQLPKDRFSAERLKGVDSTLKIQPAKLEDSAVYLCASSKTGGNHNSPLHFGNGTRLTVT.

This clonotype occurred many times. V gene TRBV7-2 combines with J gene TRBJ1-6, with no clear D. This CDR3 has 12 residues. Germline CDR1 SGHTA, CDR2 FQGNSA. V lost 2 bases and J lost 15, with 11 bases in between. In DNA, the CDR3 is TGTGCCAGCAGCTTAACGGTTGGCAGCCTCCACTTT. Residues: CASSLTVGSLHF.

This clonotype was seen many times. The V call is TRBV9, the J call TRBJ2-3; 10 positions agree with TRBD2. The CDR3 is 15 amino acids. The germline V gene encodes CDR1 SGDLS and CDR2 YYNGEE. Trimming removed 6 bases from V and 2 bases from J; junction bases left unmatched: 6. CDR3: CASNLAGEDTDTQYF. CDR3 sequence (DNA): TGTGCCAGCAATCTAGCGGGAGAGGACACAGATACGCAGTATTTT.

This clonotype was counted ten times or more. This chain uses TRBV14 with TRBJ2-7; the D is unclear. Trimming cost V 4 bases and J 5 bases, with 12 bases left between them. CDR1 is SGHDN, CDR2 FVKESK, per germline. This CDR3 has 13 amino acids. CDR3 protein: CASSRKGFDEQYF. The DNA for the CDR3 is TGTGCCAGCAGCCGCAAGGGTTTCGACGAGCAGTACTTC. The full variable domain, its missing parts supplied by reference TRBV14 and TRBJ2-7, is EAGVTQFPSHSVIEKGQTVTLRCDPISGHDNLYWYRRVMGKEIKFLLHFVKESKQDESGMPNNRFLAERTGGTYSTLKVQPAELEDSGVYFCASSRKGFDEQYFGPGTRLTVT.

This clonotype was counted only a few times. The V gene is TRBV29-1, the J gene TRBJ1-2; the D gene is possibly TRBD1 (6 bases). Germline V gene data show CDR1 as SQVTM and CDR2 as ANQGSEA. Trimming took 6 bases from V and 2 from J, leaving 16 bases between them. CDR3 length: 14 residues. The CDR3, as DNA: TGCAGCGTAGGACAACAGGGTGCCAACTATGGCTACACCTTC. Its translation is CSVGQQGANYGYTF.

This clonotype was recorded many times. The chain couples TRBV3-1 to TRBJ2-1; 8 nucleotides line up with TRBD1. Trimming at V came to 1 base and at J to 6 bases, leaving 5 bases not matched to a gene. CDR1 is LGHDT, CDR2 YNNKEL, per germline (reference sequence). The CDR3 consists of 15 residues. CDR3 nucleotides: TGTGCCAGCAGCCAAGCTACAGGGGGATTCAATGAGCAGTTCTTC. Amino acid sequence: CASSQATGGFNEQFF.

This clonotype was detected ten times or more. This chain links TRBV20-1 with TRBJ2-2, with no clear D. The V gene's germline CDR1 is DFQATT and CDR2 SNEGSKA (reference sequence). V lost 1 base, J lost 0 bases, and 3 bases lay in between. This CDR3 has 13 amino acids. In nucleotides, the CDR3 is TGCAGTGCTAGAGCTTCGAACACCGGGGAGCTGTTTTTT. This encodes CSARASNTGELFF.

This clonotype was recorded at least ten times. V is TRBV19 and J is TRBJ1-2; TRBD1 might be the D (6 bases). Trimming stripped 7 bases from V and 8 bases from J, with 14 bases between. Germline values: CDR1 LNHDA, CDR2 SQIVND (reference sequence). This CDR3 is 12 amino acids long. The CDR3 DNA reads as TGTGCCAGTACCCCCGGCAGGGGCGGCTACACCTTC. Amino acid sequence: CASTPGRGGYTF.

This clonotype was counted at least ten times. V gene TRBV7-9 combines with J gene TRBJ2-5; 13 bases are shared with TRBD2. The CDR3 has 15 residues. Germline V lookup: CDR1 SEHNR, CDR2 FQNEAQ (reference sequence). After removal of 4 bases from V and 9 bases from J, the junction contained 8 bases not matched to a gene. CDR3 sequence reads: CASSSPRLAGGPQYF. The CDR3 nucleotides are TGTGCCAGCAGCTCTCCTCGACTAGCGGGAGGTCCCCAGTACTTC.

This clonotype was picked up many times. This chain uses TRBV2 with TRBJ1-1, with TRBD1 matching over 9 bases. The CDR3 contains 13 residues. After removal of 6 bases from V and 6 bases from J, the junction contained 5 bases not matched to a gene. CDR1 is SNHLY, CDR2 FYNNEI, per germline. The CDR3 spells CASRDRGLSEAFF. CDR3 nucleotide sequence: TGTGCCAGCAGGGACAGGGGCCTTTCTGAAGCTTTCTTT. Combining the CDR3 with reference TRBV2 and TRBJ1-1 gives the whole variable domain EPEVTQTPSHQVTQMGQEVILRCVPISNHLYFYWYRQILGQKVEFLVSFYNNEISEKSEIFDDQFSVERPDGSNFTLKIRSTKLEDSAMYFCASRDRGLSEAFFGQGTRLTVV.

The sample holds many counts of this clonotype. For the CDR3, the DNA is TGTGCCAGCAGTCTTGGGACACTGACTCCACTAGCGAAGTTTTCCTACGAGCAGTACTTC. Amino acids: CASSLGTLTPLAKFSYEQYF. J is TRBJ2-7 and V is TRBV28; D is perhaps TRBD2 (7 bases). CDR1 is MDHEN and CDR2 is SYDVKM in the germline V gene. Trimming took 5 bases from V and 1 from J, leaving 30 bases between them. The CDR3 covers 20 residues. Based on the CDR3 plus reference TRBV28 and TRBJ2-7, the full variable domain is DVKVTQSSRYLVKRTGEKVFLECVQDMDHENMFWYRQDPGLGLRLIYFSYDVKMKEKGDIPEGYSVSREKKERFSLILESASTNQTSMYLCASSLGTLTPLAKFSYEQYFGPGTRLTVT.

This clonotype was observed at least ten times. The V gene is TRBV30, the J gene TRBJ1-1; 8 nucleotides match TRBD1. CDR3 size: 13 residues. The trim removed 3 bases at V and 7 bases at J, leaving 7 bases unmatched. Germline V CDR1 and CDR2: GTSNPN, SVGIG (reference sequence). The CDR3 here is CAWRTKQGGEAFF. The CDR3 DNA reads TGTGCCTGGAGGACGAAACAGGGGGGTGAAGCTTTCTTT.

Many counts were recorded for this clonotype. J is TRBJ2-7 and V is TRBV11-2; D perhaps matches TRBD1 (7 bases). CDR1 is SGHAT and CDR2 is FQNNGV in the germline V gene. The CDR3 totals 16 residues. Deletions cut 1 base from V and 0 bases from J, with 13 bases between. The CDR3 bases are TGTGCCAGCAGCTTAGTCCCAGGGGGGTTCTCCTACGAGCAGTACTTC. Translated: CASSLVPGGFSYEQYF.

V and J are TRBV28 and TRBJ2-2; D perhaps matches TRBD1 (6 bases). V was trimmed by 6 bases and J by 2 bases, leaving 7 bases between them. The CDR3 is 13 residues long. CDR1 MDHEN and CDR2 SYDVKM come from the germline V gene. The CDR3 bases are TGTGCCAGCAGGGACAGAAACACCGGGGAGCTGTTTTTT. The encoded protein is CASRDRNTGELFF.

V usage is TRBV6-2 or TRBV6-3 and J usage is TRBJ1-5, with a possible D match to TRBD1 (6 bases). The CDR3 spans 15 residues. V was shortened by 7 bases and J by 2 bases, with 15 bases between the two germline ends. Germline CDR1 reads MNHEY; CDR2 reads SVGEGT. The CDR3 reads CASKANRQGNQPQHF. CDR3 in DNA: TGTGCCAGCAAGGCGAATCGACAGGGCAATCAGCCCCAGCATTTT.

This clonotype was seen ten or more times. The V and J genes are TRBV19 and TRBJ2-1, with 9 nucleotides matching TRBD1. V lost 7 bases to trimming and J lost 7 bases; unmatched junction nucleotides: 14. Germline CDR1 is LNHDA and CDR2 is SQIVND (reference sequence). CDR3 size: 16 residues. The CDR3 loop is CASTKDTGGLLNEQFF. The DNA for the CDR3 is TGTGCCAGTACTAAAGATACAGGGGGCCTACTTAATGAGCAGTTCTTC.

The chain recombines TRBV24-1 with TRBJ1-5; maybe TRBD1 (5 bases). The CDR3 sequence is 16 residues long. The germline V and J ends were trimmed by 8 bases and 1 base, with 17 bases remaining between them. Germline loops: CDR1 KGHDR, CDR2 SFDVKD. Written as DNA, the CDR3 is TGTGCCACCAACCCCGGGATCCAGGGAAGCAATCAGCCCCAGCATTTT. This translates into CATNPGIQGSNQPQHF.

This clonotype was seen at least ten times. The CDR3 spells CASSFGLGANYGYTF. The CDR3 DNA follows: TGTGCCAGCAGTTTCGGTTTGGGGGCCAACTATGGCTACACCTTC. The rearrangement uses TRBV27 and TRBJ1-2, with a weak D call TRBD1 (6 bases). V was cut by 3 bases and J by 2 bases, with 13 bases left in between. The germline gives CDR1 MNHEY, CDR2 SMNVEV (reference sequence). The CDR3 runs to 15 residues.

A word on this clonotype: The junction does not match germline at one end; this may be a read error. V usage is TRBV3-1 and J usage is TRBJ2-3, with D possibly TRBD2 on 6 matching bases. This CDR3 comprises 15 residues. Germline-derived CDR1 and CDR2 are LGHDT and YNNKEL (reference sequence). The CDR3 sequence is CASSQDSLALDSQYF. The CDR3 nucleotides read TGTGCTAGCAGCCAAGATTCGCTAGCGTTAGATTCGCAGTATTTT.

The CDR3 loop reads CASNPVGRVYEQYF. CDR3 bases: TGCGCCAGCAACCCTGTCGGGAGGGTCTACGAGCAGTACTTC. The V call is TRBV10-2, the J call TRBJ2-7; TRBD2 matches 8 bases. In germline, CDR1 is WSHSY, CDR2 SAAADI. V was clipped by 7 bases and J by 3 bases; unmatched bases: 8. CDR3 length: 14 amino acids.

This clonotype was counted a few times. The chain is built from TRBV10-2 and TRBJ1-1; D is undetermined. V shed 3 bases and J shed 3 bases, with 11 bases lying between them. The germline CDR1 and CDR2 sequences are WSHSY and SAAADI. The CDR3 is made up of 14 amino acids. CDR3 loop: CASSEQQRDTEAFF. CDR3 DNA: TGCGCCAGCAGTGAACAACAAAGGGACACTGAAGCTTTCTTT.

In DNA form, the CDR3 reads TGTGCCAGCAGCCCCGGTGGGGCCGAGACCCAGTACTTC. Its protein product is CASSPGGAETQYF. The chain is built from TRBV5-4 and TRBJ2-5; a weak D match, TRBD1 (5 bases). Germline V gene lookup returns CDR1 SGHNT and CDR2 YYREEE (reference sequence). This CDR3 contains 13 residues. V gave up 4 bases and J gave up 5 bases, with 12 bases separating them. Full variable domain (remainder filled in from reference TRBV5-4 and TRBJ2-5): ETGVTQSPTHLIKTRGQQVTLRCSSQSGHNTVSWYQQALGQGPQFIFQYYREEENGRGNFPPRFSGLQFPNYSSELNVNALELDDSALYLCASSPGGAETQYFGPGTRLLVL.

The CDR3 DNA reads TGCAGCGTTGAAGGAGGTTCGGCAGTGGGGGAGCTGTTTTTT. The encoded protein is CSVEGGSAVGELFF. V and J are TRBV29-1 and TRBJ2-2, with unresolved D. The CDR3 spans 14 residues. V lost 1 base to trimming and J lost 8 bases, with 14 bases between them. Germline V gene sequence: CDR1 SQVTM, CDR2 ANQGSEA.

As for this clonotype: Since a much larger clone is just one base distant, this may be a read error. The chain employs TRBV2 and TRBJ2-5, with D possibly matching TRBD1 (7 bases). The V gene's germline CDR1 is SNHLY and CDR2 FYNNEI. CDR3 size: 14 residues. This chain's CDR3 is CASSMQGGQEAQYF. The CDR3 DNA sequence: TGTGCCAGCAGTATGCAGGGGGGACAAGAGGCCCAGTACTTC.

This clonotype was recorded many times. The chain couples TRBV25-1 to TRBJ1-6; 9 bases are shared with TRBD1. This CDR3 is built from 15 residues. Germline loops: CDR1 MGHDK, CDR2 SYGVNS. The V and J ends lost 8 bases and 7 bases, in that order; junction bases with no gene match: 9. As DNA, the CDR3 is TGTGCCAGCTCCCCGCCGGACAGGGGCAATTCACCCCTCCACTTT. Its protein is CASSPPDRGNSPLHF.

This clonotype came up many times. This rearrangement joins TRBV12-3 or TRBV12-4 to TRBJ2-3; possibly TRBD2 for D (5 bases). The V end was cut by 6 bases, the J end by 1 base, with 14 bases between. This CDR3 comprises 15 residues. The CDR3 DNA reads TGTGCCAGCAGCCCGAGCGGACTTCGCACAGATACGCAGTATTTT. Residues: CASSPSGLRTDTQYF.

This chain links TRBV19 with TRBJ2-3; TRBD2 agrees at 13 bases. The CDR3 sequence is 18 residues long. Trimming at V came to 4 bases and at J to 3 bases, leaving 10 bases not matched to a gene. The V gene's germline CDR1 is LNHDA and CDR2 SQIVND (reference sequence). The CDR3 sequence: CASSKRTSGSHLTDTQYF. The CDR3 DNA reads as TGTGCCAGTAGTAAAAGGACTAGCGGGAGTCATCTTACAGATACGCAGTATTTT.

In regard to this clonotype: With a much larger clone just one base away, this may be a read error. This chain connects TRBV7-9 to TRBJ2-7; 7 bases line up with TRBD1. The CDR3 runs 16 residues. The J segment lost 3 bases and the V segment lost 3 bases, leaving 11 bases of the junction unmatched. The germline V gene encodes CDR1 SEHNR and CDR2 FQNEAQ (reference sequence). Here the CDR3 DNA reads TGTGCCAGCAGCTTGAACAGGGGTCCCCCAATCTACGAGCAGTACTTC. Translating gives CASSLNRGPPIYEQYF.

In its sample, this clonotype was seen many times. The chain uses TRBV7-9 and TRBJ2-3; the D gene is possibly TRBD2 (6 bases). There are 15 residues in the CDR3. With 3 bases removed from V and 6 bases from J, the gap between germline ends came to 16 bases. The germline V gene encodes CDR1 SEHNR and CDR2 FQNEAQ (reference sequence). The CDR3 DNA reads TGTGCCAGCAGCTTGGCAGGGACTTTTCCTGATACGCAGTATTTT. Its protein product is CASSLAGTFPDTQYF.

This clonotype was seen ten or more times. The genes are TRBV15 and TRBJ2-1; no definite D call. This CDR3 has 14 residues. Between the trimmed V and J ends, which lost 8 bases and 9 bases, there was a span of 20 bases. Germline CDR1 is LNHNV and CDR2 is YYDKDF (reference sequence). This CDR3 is CATQEMFSSREQFF. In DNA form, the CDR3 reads TGTGCCACCCAAGAGATGTTTTCTAGTCGTGAGCAGTTCTTC.

The CDR3 sequence is CASSPGGSRETQYF. In nucleotides, the CDR3 is TGTGCCAGCAGCCCCGGGGGGTCCCGGGAGACCCAGTACTTC. The chain is built from TRBV11-2 and TRBJ2-5; 7 bases fit TRBD2. CDR3 length: 14 residues. J was trimmed by 5 bases and V by 5 bases; bases with no gene match: 8. The germline CDR1 and CDR2 sequences are SGHAT and FQNNGV.